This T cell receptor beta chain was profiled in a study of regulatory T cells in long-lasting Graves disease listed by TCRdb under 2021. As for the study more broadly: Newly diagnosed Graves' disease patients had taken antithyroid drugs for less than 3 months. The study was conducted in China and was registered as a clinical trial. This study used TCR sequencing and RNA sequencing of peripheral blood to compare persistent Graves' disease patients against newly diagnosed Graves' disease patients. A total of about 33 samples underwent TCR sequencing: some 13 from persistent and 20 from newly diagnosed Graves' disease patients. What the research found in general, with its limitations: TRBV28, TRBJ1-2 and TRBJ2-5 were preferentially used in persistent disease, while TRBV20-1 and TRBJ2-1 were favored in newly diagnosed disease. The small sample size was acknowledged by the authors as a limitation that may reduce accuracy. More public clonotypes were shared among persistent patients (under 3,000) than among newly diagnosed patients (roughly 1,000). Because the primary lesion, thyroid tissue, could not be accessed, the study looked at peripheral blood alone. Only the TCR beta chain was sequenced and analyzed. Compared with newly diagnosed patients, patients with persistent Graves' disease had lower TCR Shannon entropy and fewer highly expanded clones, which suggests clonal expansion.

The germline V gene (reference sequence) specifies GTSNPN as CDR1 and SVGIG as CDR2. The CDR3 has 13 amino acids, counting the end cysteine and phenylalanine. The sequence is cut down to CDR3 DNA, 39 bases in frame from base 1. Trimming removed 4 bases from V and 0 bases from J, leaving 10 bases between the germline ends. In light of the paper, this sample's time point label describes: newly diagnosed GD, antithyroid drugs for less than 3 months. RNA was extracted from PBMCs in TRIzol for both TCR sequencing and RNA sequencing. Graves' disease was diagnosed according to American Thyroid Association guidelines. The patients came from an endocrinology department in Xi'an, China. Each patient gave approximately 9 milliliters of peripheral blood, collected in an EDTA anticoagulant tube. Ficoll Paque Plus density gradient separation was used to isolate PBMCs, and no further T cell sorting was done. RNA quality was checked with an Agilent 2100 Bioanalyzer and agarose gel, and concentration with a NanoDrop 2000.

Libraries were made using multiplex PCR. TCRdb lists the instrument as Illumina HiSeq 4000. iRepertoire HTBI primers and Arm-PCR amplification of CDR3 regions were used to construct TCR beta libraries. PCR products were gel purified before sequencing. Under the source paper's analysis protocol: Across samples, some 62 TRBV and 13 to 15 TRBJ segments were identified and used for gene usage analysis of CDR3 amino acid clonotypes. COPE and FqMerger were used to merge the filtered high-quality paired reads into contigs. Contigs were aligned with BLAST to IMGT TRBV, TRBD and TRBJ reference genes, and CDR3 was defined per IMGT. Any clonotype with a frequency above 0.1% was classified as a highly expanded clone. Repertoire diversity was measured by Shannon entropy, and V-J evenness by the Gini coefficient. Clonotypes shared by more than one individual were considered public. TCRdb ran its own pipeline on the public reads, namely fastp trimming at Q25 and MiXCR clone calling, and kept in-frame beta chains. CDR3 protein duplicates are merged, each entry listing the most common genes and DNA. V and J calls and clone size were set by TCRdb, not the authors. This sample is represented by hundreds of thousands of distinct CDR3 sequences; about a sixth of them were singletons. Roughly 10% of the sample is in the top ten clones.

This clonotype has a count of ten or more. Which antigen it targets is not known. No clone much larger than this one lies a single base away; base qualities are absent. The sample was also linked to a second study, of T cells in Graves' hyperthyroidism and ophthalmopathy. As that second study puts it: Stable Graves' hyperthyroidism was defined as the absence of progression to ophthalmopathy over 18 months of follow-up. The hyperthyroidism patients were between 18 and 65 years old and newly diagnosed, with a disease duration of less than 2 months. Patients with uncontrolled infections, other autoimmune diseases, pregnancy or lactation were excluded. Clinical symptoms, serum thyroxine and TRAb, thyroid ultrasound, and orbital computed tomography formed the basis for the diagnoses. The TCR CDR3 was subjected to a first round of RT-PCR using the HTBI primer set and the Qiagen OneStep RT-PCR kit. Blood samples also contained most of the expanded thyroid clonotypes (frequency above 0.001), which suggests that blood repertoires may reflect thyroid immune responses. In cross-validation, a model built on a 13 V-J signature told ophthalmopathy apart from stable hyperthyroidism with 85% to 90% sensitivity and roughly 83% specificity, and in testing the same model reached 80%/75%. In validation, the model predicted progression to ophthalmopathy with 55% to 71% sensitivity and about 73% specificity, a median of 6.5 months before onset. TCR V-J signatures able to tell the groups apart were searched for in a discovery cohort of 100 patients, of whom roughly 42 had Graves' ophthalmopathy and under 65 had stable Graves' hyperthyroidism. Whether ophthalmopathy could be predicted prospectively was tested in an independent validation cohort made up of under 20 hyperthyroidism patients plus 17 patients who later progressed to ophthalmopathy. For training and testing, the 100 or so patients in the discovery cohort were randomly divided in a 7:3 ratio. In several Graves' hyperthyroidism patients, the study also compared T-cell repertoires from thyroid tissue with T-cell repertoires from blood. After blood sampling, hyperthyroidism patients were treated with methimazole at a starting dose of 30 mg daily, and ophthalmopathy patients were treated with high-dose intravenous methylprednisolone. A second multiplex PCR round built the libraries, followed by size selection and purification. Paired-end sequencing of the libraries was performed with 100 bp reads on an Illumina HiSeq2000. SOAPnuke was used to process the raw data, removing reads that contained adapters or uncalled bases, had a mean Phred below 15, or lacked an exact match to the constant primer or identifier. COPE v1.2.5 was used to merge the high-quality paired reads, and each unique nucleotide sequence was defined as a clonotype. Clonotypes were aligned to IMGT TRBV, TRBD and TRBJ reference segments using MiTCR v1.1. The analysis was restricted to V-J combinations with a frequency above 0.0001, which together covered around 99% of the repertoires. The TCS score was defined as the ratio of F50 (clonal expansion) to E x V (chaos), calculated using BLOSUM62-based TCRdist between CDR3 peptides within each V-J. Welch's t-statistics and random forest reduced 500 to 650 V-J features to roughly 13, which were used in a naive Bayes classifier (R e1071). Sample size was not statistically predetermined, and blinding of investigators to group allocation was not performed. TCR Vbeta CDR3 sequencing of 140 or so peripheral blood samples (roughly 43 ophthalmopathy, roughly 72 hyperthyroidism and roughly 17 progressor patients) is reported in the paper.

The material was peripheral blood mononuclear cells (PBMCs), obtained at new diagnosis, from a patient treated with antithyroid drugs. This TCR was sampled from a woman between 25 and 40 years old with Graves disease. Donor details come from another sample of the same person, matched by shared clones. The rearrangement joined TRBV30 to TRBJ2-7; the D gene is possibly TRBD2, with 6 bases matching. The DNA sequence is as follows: TGTGCCTGGATGCCGGGGGACTCCTACGAGCAGTACTTC. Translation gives CAWMPGDSYEQYF. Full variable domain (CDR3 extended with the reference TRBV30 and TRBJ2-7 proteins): SQTIHQWPATLVQPVGSPLSLECTVEGTSNPNLYWYRQAAGRGLQLLFYSVGIGQISSEVPQNLSASRPQDRQFILSSKKLLLSDSGFYLCAWMPGDSYEQYFGPGTRLTVT.